This entry features one T cell receptor beta chain sequence. This sample was included in a study of early T cells in non-severe SARS-CoV-2 infection. Looking at the study overall: Unsorted whole blood bulk RNA was sequenced, with unpaired chains.

The length of the CDR3 is 13 residues. Germline CDR1 SGHRS, CDR2 YFSETQ. The ends were cut back, 6 bases at V and 5 bases at J, with 14 bases in the middle. Unique molecular identifier tags were affixed to discrete cDNA molecules. TCRdb itself ran the 5' RACE reads through MiXCR, one entry per CDR3 protein. The sample consists of about 61,000 distinct CDR3 sequences, around 13% of them appearing once. This chain connects TRBV5-1 to TRBJ2-5, with D possibly called TRBD1 or TRBD2 (5 bases each). The source of this sequence is an adult who was a healthcare worker with PCR-confirmed SARS-CoV-2 infection or an uninfected control (not recorded which). The donor label of this sample is uncertain. Sequences were derived from whole blood, sampled at baseline. The CDR3 nucleotides are TGCGCCAGCACCCCTGAGGGGTTCGAGACCCAGTACTTC. Protein: CASTPEGFETQYF.